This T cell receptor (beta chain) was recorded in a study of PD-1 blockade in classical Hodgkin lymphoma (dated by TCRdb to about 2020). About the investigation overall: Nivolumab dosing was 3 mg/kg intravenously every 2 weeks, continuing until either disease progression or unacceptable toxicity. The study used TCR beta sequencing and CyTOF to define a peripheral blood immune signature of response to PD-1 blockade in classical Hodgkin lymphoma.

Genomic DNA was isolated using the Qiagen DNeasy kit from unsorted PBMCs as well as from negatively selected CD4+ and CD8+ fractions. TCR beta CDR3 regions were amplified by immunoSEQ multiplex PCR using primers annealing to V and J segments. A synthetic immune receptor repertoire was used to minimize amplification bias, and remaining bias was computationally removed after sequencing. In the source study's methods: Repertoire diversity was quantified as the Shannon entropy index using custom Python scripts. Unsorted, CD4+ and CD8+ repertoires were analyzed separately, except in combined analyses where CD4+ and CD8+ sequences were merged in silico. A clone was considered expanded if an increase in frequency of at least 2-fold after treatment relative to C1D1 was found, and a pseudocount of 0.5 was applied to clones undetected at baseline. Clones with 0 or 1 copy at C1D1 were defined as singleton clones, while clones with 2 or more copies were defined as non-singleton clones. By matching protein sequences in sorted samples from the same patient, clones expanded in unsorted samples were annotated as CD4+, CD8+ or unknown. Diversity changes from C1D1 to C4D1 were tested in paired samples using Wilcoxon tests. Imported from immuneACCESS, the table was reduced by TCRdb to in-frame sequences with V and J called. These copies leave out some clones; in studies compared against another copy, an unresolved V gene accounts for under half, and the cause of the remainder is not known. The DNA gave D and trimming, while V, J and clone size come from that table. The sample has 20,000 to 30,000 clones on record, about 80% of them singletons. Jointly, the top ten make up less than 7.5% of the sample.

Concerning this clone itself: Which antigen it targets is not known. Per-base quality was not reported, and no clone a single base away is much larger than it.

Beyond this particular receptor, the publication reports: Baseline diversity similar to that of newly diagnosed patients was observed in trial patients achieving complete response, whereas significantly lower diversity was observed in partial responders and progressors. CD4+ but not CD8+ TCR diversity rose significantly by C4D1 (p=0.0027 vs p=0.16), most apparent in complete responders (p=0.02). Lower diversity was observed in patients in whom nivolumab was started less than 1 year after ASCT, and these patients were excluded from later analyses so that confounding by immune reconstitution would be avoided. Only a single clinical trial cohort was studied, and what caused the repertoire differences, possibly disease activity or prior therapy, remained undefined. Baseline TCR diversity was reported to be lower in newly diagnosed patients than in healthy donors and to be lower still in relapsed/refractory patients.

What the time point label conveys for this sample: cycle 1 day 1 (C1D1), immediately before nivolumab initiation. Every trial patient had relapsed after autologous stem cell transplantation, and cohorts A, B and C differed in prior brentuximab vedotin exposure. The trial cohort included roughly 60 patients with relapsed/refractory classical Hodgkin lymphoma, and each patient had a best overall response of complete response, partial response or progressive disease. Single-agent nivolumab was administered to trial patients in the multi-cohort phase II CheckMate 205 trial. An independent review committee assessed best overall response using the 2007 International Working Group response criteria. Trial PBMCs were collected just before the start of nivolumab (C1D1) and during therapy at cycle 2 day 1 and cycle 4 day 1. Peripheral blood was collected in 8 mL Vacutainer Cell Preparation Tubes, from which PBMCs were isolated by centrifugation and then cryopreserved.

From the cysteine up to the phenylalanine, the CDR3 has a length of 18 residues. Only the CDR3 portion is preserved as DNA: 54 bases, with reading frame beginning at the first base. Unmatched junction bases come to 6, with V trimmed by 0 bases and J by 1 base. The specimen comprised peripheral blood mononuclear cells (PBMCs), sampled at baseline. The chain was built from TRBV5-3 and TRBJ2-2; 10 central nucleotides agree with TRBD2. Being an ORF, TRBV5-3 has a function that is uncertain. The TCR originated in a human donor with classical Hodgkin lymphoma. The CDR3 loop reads CARSLDGLAGENTGELFF. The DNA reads TGTGCCAGAAGCTTGGACGGGCTAGCGGGGGAGAACACCGGGGAGCTGTTTTTT.